This TCR beta chain was profiled in a study of identical twins. Each cDNA held unique molecular identifiers, and template switching gave it a universal primer site. TCRdb ran MiXCR on the 5' RACE reads and lists one entry per CDR3 protein. The data show 400,000 to 550,000 distinct CDR3 sequences, less than 25% seen once. Whole-study results and caveats: Within twin pairs, the out-of-frame alpha sequences they shared showed excess low generation probability.

CDR1 is SGHRS and CDR2 is YFSETQ in the germline V gene. The CDR3 loop spans 15 amino acids. After removal of 3 bases from V and 3 bases from J, the junction contained 3 bases not matched to a gene. As for this clonotype: Antigen: not known.

These records were also assigned to another study, of T cells expressing NK-cell markers. Per that study: The sequencing cohort of eight donors included seven HCMV-seropositive individuals and one seronegative individual.

The receptor was isolated from a woman between 18 and 29 years old in good health. The chain links TRBV5-1 to TRBJ1-6; 7 bases map to TRBD1. Sequenced sample: CD4+ T cells sorted from blood. CDR3 region: CASSWGDSYNSPLHF. CDR3 nucleotides: TGCGCCAGCAGCTGGGGGGACAGCTATAATTCACCCCTCCACTTT.